This T cell receptor beta chain is drawn from a study of beta chain features in type 1 diabetes. Since all of the isolated RNA was reverse transcribed, expressed TCRB transcripts were what got sequenced. Repertoires were generated with immunoSEQ multiplex PCR, while TCRdb's copy carries only in-frame clones and drops some. The sample consists of 250,000 to 400,000 clones, approximately 14% of them appearing once. V gave up 5 bases and J gave up 2 bases, with 10 bases separating them. The CDR3 covers 14 residues. Germline V lookup: CDR1 LNHDA, CDR2 SQIVND (reference sequence). The sample holds a few counts of this clone.

The V and J genes are TRBV19 and TRBJ2-1; D is uncertain. The TCR sequence derives from a man aged 25 to 45 in good health. The sequenced sample consisted of central memory CD4+ T cells from blood. In DNA form, the CDR3 reads TGTGCCAGTAGTCCCACCCAGGCCTACAATGAGCAGTTCTTC. Translated, it gives CASSPTQAYNEQFF.